Below are 30 T cell receptor beta chains sequenced from a single sample in a study of shared clonotypes between healthy human individuals. Produced via immunoSEQ multiplex PCR; TCRdb's table is partial and in-frame only. The profile shows around 2.1 million clones, around 95% of them singletons. Sequenced material: naive CD4+ T cells sorted from blood. As to subset: CD45RA+ positively selected. All receptors derive from a man younger than 35 in good health.

A single count supports this clone. The sample holds other DNA sequences that translate to the same CDR3. The chain employs TRBV7-9 and TRBJ2-7; TRBD1 might be the D (5 bases). The length of the CDR3 is 15 residues. Trimming shortened V by 1 base and J by 0 bases, and 10 bases separated the two germline ends. CDR1 is SEHNR and CDR2 is FQNEAQ in the germline V gene (reference sequence). CDR3 in amino acids: CASSLGQGFSYEQYF. CDR3 nucleotide sequence: TGTGCCAGCAGCTTAGGGCAGGGATTCTCCTACGAGCAGTACTTC. Supplemented by reference TRBV7-9 and TRBJ2-7, the full variable domain reads DTGVSQNPRHKITKRGQNVTFRCDPISEHNRLYWYRQTLGQGPEFLTYFQNEAQLEKSRLLSDRFSAERPKGSFSTLEIQRTEQGDSAMYLCASSLGQGFSYEQYFGPGTRLTVT.

The rearrangement links TRBV30 to TRBJ2-5, with 12 bases fitting TRBD2. This CDR3 has 16 residues. CDR1 and CDR2 from the germline V gene are GTSNPN and SVGIG (reference sequence). Germline trimming cut 2 bases from V and 6 bases from J; bases unmatched to any gene: 10. This CDR3 reads CAWSSTSGGLRKTQYF. The CDR3, as DNA: TGTGCCTGGAGTTCGACTAGCGGGGGACTACGGAAGACCCAGTACTTC.

This chain uses TRBV6-5 with TRBJ2-1; 11 bases are a match to TRBD2. This CDR3 contains 15 residues. The ends lost 0 bases at V and 8 bases at J; junction bases unmatched: 3. Germline V gene sequence: CDR1 MNHEY, CDR2 SVGAGI. Here the CDR3 reads CASSYSSGGAYEQFF. DNA for the CDR3: TGTGCCAGCAGTTACTCTAGCGGGGGGGCCTATGAGCAGTTCTTC.

This chain connects TRBV18 to TRBJ2-7; TRBD1 might be the D (6 bases). The CDR3 has 14 residues. The V and J ends lost 5 bases and 3 bases respectively, with 14 bases between them. Germline CDR1 KGHSH, CDR2 LQKENI. The CDR3 DNA reads TGTGCCAGCTCAGAGTCCCAGGGGAGCTACGAGCAGTACTTC. Translating it yields CASSESQGSYEQYF.

The chain uses TRBV5-1 and TRBJ2-1; D may be TRBD1 (6 bases). V dropped 1 base and J dropped 9 bases, with 17 bases sitting between them. This CDR3 has 15 amino acids. CDR1 is SGHRS and CDR2 is YFSETQ in the germline V gene. For the CDR3, the DNA is TGCGCCAGCAGCTTGAGTTTGGGGGCCCAAGGTGAGCAGTTCTTC. Translating it yields CASSLSLGAQGEQFF.

The chain carries TRBV10-3 and TRBJ1-1; tentative D call: TRBD1 (6 bases). V was pared by 6 bases and J by 0 bases, with 11 bases between. In germline, CDR1 is ENHRY, CDR2 SYGVKD. The CDR3 is made up of 14 amino acids. DNA of the CDR3: TGTGCCATCAGGGAAGGACAGTTGAACACTGAAGCTTTCTTT. Translated: CAIREGQLNTEAFF.

The chain recombines TRBV4-1 with TRBJ1-5; no clear D. CDR1 MGHRA and CDR2 YSYEKL come from the germline V gene. This CDR3 is built from 15 residues. Between the trimmed V and J ends, which lost 0 bases and 4 bases, there was a span of 10 bases. The CDR3 spells CASSQEGYFNQPQHF. The CDR3 nucleotides read TGCGCCAGCAGCCAAGAAGGCTACTTTAATCAGCCCCAGCATTTT.

A remark on this clone: The same CDR3 is also encoded by other DNA sequences in this sample. This sequence joins TRBV30 and TRBJ2-2; maybe TRBD2 (5 bases). V was shortened by 3 bases and J by 5 bases, with 7 bases between the two germline ends. This CDR3 has 12 residues. Germline CDR1 and CDR2: GTSNPN and SVGIG (reference sequence). For the CDR3, the DNA is TGTGCCTGGAGGCGCGGGACCGGGGAGCTGTTTTTT. It specifies CAWRRGTGELFF.

Only one count was recorded for this clone. The V gene is TRBV28, the J gene TRBJ1-1; 10 positions match TRBD1. Germline lookup yields CDR1 MDHEN and CDR2 SYDVKM. V trimming: 11 bases; J trimming: 5 bases; junction bases outside the gene matches: 5. The CDR3 is 12 residues long. In DNA form, the CDR3 reads TGTGCCGGACAGGGGGGGCTAACTGAAGCTTTCTTT. Translating gives CAGQGGLTEAFF.

This clone appeared once. J is TRBJ2-5 and V is TRBV5-1; 7 nucleotides line up with TRBD1. This CDR3 is built from 16 residues. V trimming: 2 bases; J trimming: 4 bases; junction bases outside the gene matches: 11. Germline V gene lookup returns CDR1 SGHRS and CDR2 YFSETQ. The CDR3 DNA is TGCGCCAGCAGCTTAGTCCTCGGACAGGTCTCAGAGACCCAGTACTTC. Its translation: CASSLVLGQVSETQYF.

J is TRBJ1-4 and V is TRBV28; perhaps TRBD1 as D (5 bases). Trimming removed 3 bases at V and 5 bases at J, with 10 bases between. The length of the CDR3 is 14 residues. Germline CDR1 is MDHEN and CDR2 is SYDVKM. CDR3 nucleotide sequence: TGTGCCAGCAGTTTTTCGGGGGTGAATGAAAAACTGTTTTTT. This translates into CASSFSGVNEKLFF.

The gene calls are TRBV30 and TRBJ1-1, with 7 bases aligning to TRBD1. J gave up 3 bases and V 4 bases, and 8 bases lay outside the gene matches. Germline CDR1 reads GTSNPN; CDR2 reads SVGIG (reference sequence). The CDR3 has 14 amino acids. In DNA, the CDR3 is TGTGCCTGGACCCCAGGGCAGGGGGACACTGAAGCTTTCTTT. This encodes CAWTPGQGDTEAFF.

This rearrangement joins TRBV11-3 to TRBJ1-2; D ambiguous. V was pared by 1 base and J by 8 bases, with 5 bases between. CDR1 is SGHNT and CDR2 is YENEEA in the germline V gene. The CDR3 extends over 11 amino acids. The CDR3 is CASSLVWGYTF. In DNA form, the CDR3 reads TGTGCCAGCAGCTTAGTTTGGGGCTACACCTTC.

The CDR3 loop reads CASSLDRGATDTQYF. CDR3 DNA sequence: TGTGCCAGCAGCCTCGACAGGGGAGCAACGGATACGCAGTATTTT. V gene TRBV6-1 combines with J gene TRBJ2-3; 8 bases align to TRBD1. Germline-derived CDR1 and CDR2 are MNHNS and SASEGT. CDR3 length: 15 amino acids. V shed 6 bases and J 6 bases; nucleotides not matched to a gene: 11.

Turning to this clone: At one end the junction does not follow the germline gene, possibly because of a read error. The chain combines TRBV30 with TRBJ1-2; D gene ambiguous. The CDR3 covers 13 residues. Germline CDR1 is GTSNPN and CDR2 is SVGIG (reference sequence). Here the CDR3 reads CAWSGPGQPRFAF. The CDR3 DNA reads as TGTGCCTGGAGTGGGCCGGGCCAGCCGAGATTCGCCTTC. Full variable domain (missing parts from reference TRBV30 and TRBJ1-2): SQTIHQWPATLVQPVGSPLSLECTVEGTSNPNLYWYRQAAGRGLQLLFYSVGIGQISSEVPQNLSASRPQDRQFILSSKKLLLSDSGFYLCAWSGPGQPRFAFGSGTRLTVV.

The chain links TRBV2 to TRBJ2-7; 9 positions agree with TRBD1. Trimming cost V 8 bases and J 4 bases; bases outside gene matches: 6. Germline CDR1 reads SNHLY; CDR2 reads FYNNEI. The CDR3 loop spans 13 amino acids. The CDR3 is CASRGTGRYEQYF. Here the CDR3 DNA reads TGTGCCAGCCGGGGGACAGGGAGATACGAGCAGTACTTC.

This chain's CDR3 is CASSLEPGIEEQFF. CDR3 DNA: TGTGCCAGCAGCTTAGAGCCGGGTATCGAGGAGCAGTTCTTC. V usage is TRBV7-9 and J usage is TRBJ2-1; no clear D gene. The CDR3 contains 14 residues. Trimming removed 1 base at V and 10 bases at J, with 14 bases between. Germline loops: CDR1 SEHNR, CDR2 FQNEAQ (reference sequence). Looking up the rest from reference TRBV7-9 and TRBJ2-1 gives the full variable domain: DTGVSQNPRHKITKRGQNVTFRCDPISEHNRLYWYRQTLGQGPEFLTYFQNEAQLEKSRLLSDRFSAERPKGSFSTLEIQRTEQGDSAMYLCASSLEPGIEEQFFGPGTRLTVL.

The chain carries TRBV29-1 and TRBJ1-2; TRBD1 matches at 10 bases. CDR1 and CDR2 from the germline V gene are SQVTM and ANQGSEA. The CDR3 sequence is 13 residues long. Trimming took 5 bases from V and 4 from J; bases not matched to a gene: 4. The DNA of the CDR3 is TGCAGCGTTACGACAGGGGGCGTCTATGGCTACACCTTC. Translating gives CSVTTGGVYGYTF.

The chain combines TRBV6-1 with TRBJ2-5, with D hard to call. Germline lookup yields CDR1 MNHNS and CDR2 SASEGT. The V end lost 7 bases, the J end lost 5 bases, and 8 bases lay between the germline ends. The CDR3 runs to 11 residues. The DNA of the CDR3 is TGTGCCAGCACTAATCGGGAGACCCAGTACTTC. It yields the protein CASTNRETQYF.

Comment on this clone: The sample holds other DNA sequences that translate to the same CDR3. The chain carries TRBV7-9 and TRBJ1-1; the D is unclear. Germline V CDR1 and CDR2: SEHNR, FQNEAQ (reference sequence). V lost 3 bases and J 2 bases, leaving 4 bases between the germline ends. The CDR3 consists of 12 residues. DNA of the CDR3: TGTGCCAGCAGCTTTCCCAACACTGAAGCTTTCTTT. As protein: CASSFPNTEAFF.

The chain is built from TRBV29-1 and TRBJ2-1, with D tentatively TRBD2 (6 bases). CDR3 length: 12 residues. Germline V CDR1 and CDR2: SQVTM, ANQGSEA. V was shortened by 4 bases and J by 8 bases, with 12 bases between the two germline ends. CDR3 sequence reads: CSVAKWGDEQFF. In DNA form, the CDR3 reads TGCAGCGTTGCAAAGTGGGGGGATGAGCAGTTCTTC.

CDR3 nucleotides: TGTGCCATCACTAGCGGGCCCACAGATACGCAGTATTTT. It specifies CAITSGPTDTQYF. This rearrangement joins TRBV10-3 to TRBJ2-3; 8 bases agree with TRBD2. Germline V lookup: CDR1 ENHRY, CDR2 SYGVKD. The CDR3 has 13 amino acids. Trimming cost V 7 bases and J 2 bases; bases outside gene matches: 2.

This sequence joins TRBV6-4 and TRBJ2-3, with D possibly matching TRBD2 (6 bases). V shed 0 bases and J shed 6 bases, with 13 bases lying between them. The CDR3 consists of 15 residues. Per germline, CDR1 MRHNA and CDR2 SNTAGT. This chain's CDR3 is CASSDSSAGRDTQYF. The DNA of the CDR3 is TGTGCCAGCAGTGACTCATCGGCGGGGCGGGATACGCAGTATTTT.

The sample holds one count of this clone. This rearrangement joins TRBV29-1 to TRBJ2-2; D not resolved. Trimming took off 6 bases at V and 0 bases at J, with 14 bases between the two ends. CDR1 is SQVTM and CDR2 is ANQGSEA in the germline V gene. CDR3 size: 15 residues. The DNA of the CDR3 is TGCAGCGTAAGCCGGTTGACAACGAACACCGGGGAGCTGTTTTTT. This sequence encodes CSVSRLTTNTGELFF.

This sequence joins TRBV5-4 and TRBJ2-7; D may match TRBD1 or TRBD2 (5 bases each). V gave up 2 bases and J gave up 3 bases, with 12 bases separating them. The CDR3 has 14 residues. The germline V gene has CDR1 SGHNT and CDR2 YYREEE (reference sequence). The chain's CDR3 is CASSLTQGDYEQYF. CDR3 nucleotides: TGTGCCAGCAGCTTAACGCAGGGAGACTACGAGCAGTACTTC. Together with reference TRBV5-4 and TRBJ2-7, the CDR3 gives the full variable domain: ETGVTQSPTHLIKTRGQQVTLRCSSQSGHNTVSWYQQALGQGPQFIFQYYREEENGRGNFPPRFSGLQFPNYSSELNVNALELDDSALYLCASSLTQGDYEQYFGPGTRLTVT.

This chain uses TRBV30 with TRBJ1-5; maybe TRBD1 (5 bases). The CDR3 sequence is 16 residues long. Trimming left V 1 base short and J 2 bases short, with 15 bases between. CDR1 is GTSNPN and CDR2 is SVGIG in the germline V gene (reference sequence). CDR3 coding DNA: TGTGCCTGGAGTGCCCCGGGGGAGCCAGGCAATCAGCCCCAGCATTTT. Translation gives CAWSAPGEPGNQPQHF. The full variable domain, in which reference TRBV30 and TRBJ1-5 provide the parts outside the CDR3, is SQTIHQWPATLVQPVGSPLSLECTVEGTSNPNLYWYRQAAGRGLQLLFYSVGIGQISSEVPQNLSASRPQDRQFILSSKKLLLSDSGFYLCAWSAPGEPGNQPQHFGDGTRLSIL.

The chain recombines TRBV6-1 with TRBJ1-5; TRBD1 agrees at 7 bases. This CDR3 is built from 15 residues. Germline lookup yields CDR1 MNHNS and CDR2 SASEGT. J was trimmed by 3 bases and V by 6 bases; bases with no gene match: 8. DNA for the CDR3: TGTGCCAGCAGCGCCCGTACAGGGGTCAATCAGCCCCAGCATTTT. Amino acids: CASSARTGVNQPQHF.

About this clone: Other DNA variants within this sample encode the same CDR3. The chain links TRBV6-6 to TRBJ2-5; 8 bases map to TRBD2. Germline CDR1 is MNHNY and CDR2 is SVGAGI (reference sequence). This CDR3 has 14 residues. Trimming at V came to 2 bases and at J to 3 bases, leaving 2 bases not matched to a gene. The CDR3 nucleotides are TGTGCCAGCAGTTACGGGGGACTAGAAGAGACCCAGTACTTC. Amino acid sequence: CASSYGGLEETQYF.

This clone has a single count. This rearrangement joins TRBV5-1 to TRBJ1-1; the D gene is possibly TRBD1 (6 bases). The CDR3 is 13 residues long. Germline loops: CDR1 SGHRS, CDR2 YFSETQ. Trimming left V 2 bases short and J 5 bases short, with 10 bases between. DNA for the CDR3: TGCGCCAGCAGCTTCCAGGGGTGGACTGAAGCTTTCTTT. Protein sequence: CASSFQGWTEAFF.

This clone was counted only a few times. CDR3 coding DNA: TGTGCCAGCAAAGGGACAGCAGCTAATTCACCCCTCCACTTT. Protein product: CASKGTAANSPLHF. This chain connects TRBV2 to TRBJ1-6; 7 bases match TRBD1. This CDR3 region has 14 residues. V gave up 7 bases and J gave up 6 bases; unmatched junction bases: 6. In germline, CDR1 is SNHLY, CDR2 FYNNEI.